The 8 T cell receptor beta chains presented below share a single source sample, sequenced in a study of blood T cell repertoires in COVID-19. Sequencing was performed with immunoSEQ multiplex PCR; in TCRdb, only in-frame clones are kept and a portion is missing. The repertoire holds about 110,000 clones, less than 75% seen once, with about 2% in the top ten. The sample consisted of peripheral blood. These TCRs come from a woman aged 40 to 55 with acute or convalescent COVID-19.

The chain carries TRBV7-2 and TRBJ1-5; D is ambiguous. Germline values: CDR1 SGHTA, CDR2 FQGNSA. The CDR3 is made up of 16 amino acids. Trimming shortened V by 3 bases and J by 1 base, and 13 bases separated the two germline ends. CDR3 sequence: CASSFPPGGSNQPQHF. In DNA, the CDR3 is TGTGCCAGCAGCTTCCCCCCAGGTGGGAGCAATCAGCCCCAGCATTTT.

This clone appeared many times. The CDR3 reads CAISGTSGSTGELFF. The CDR3, as DNA: TGTGCCATCAGCGGGACTAGCGGGTCCACCGGGGAGCTGTTTTTT. The V gene is TRBV10-3, the J gene TRBJ2-2; the match to TRBD2 covers 12 bases. The V gene end was trimmed by 6 bases and the J gene end by 4 bases; junction bases not matched to a gene: 3. The CDR3 contains 15 residues. Germline V gene lookup returns CDR1 ENHRY and CDR2 SYGVKD.

This clone was counted only a few times. The rearrangement uses TRBV5-4 and TRBJ2-7, with TRBD2 matching over 9 bases. CDR3 length: 15 residues. CDR1 is SGHNT and CDR2 is YYREEE in the germline V gene (reference sequence). Trimming removed 0 bases from V and 5 bases from J; junction bases left unmatched: 6. The DNA of the CDR3 is TGTGCCAGCAGCTTGGTTATTGCGGGGGGGCACGAGCAGTACTTC. Its protein is CASSLVIAGGHEQYF.

The sample holds a few counts of this clone. This specimen includes other DNA sequences encoding the same CDR3. This sequence joins TRBV5-1 and TRBJ1-2; no definite D call. V was shortened by 0 bases and J by 1 base, with 4 bases between the two germline ends. The CDR3 consists of 13 residues. Germline CDR1 and CDR2: SGHRS and YFSETQ. For the CDR3, the DNA is TGCGCCAGCAGCTTGGACAGTAACTATGGCTACACCTTC. It translates to CASSLDSNYGYTF.

V is TRBV4-1 and J is TRBJ1-6; D is uncertain. V was trimmed by 0 bases and J by 7 bases, leaving 10 bases between them. Germline CDR1 MGHRA, CDR2 YSYEKL. This CDR3 is 15 amino acids long. The CDR3 reads CASSQDGTRNSPLHF. CDR3 nucleotides: TGCGCCAGCAGCCAAGATGGCACCAGAAATTCACCCCTCCACTTT.

The chain recombines TRBV11-3 with TRBJ2-7; D is perhaps TRBD2 (7 bases). Germline V gene data show CDR1 as SGHNT and CDR2 as YENEEA. The CDR3 is 13 residues long. V was trimmed by 5 bases and J by 2 bases, leaving 10 bases between them. The CDR3 DNA reads as TGTGCCAGCAGCAGGGGGGGTACCTACGAGCAGTACTTC. It is translated as CASSRGGTYEQYF.

The chain employs TRBV6-2 or TRBV6-3 and TRBJ2-2, with 13 bases identical to TRBD2. V lost 5 bases, J lost 8 bases, and 5 bases stayed unmatched. The CDR3 extends over 15 amino acids. From germline, CDR1 is MNHEY and CDR2 SVGEGT. CDR3 protein: CASSKLAGGPGELFF. Here the CDR3 DNA reads TGTGCCAGCAGTAAACTAGCGGGGGGGCCTGGGGAGCTGTTTTTT.

The chain employs TRBV5-1 and TRBJ2-2; 10 positions match TRBD2. V gave up 5 bases and J gave up 3 bases; unmatched junction bases: 4. This CDR3 is 15 amino acids long. Germline V gene lookup returns CDR1 SGHRS and CDR2 YFSETQ. CDR3 coding DNA: TGCGCCAGCAGTACAACTAGCGGGGACACCGGGGAGCTGTTTTTT. Its translation: CASSTTSGDTGELFF.